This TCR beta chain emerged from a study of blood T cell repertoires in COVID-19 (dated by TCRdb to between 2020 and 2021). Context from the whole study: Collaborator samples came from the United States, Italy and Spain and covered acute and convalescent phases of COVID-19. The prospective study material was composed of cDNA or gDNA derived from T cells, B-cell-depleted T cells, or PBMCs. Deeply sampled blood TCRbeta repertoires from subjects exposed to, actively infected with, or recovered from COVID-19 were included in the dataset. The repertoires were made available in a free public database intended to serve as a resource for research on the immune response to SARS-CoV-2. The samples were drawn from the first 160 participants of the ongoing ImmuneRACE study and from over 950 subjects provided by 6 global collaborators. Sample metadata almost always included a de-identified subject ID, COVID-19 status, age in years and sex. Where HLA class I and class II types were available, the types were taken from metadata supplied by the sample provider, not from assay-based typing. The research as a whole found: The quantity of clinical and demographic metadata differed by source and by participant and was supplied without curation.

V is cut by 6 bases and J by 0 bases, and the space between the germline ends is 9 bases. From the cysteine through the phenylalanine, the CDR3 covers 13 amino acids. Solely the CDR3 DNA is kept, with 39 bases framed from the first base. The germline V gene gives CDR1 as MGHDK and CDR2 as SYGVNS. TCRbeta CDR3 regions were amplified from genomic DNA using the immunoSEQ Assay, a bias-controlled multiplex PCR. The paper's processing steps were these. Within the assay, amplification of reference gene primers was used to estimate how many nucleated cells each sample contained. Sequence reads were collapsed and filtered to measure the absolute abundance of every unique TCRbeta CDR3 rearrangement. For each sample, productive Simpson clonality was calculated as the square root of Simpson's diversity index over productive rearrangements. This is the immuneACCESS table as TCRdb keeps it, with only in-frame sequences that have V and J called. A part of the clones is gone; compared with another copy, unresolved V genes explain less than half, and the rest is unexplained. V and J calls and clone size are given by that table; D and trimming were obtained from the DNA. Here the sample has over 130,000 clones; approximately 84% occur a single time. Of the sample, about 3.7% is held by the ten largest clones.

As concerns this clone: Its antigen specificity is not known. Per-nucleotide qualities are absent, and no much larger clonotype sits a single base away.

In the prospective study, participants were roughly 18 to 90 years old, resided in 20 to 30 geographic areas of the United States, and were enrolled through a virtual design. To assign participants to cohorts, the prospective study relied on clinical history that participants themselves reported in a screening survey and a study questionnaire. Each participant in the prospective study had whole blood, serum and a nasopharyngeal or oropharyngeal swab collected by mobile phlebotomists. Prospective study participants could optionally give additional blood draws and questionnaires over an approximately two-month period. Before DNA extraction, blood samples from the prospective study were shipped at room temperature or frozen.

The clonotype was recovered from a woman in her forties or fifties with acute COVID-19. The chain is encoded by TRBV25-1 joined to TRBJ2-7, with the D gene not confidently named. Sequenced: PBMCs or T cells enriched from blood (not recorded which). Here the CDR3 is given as CASRGQDSYEQYF. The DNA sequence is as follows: TGTGCCAGCAGGGGTCAGGACTCCTACGAGCAGTACTTC.